The next 17 T cell receptor beta chains were all read from a single sample in a study of cytomegalovirus exposure and HLA in healthy donors. Primers for the PCR totalled 60 Vbeta and 13 Jbeta. Clones were read by immunoSEQ multiplex PCR, and TCRdb kept only the in-frame ones, dropping some. The sample gives approximately 74,000 clones, over 70% of which show up once; more than 7% is in the top ten. Sequenced material: PBMCs. The receptors come from a woman aged 40-49 years in good health and CMV-seronegative.

This clone was picked up a small number of times. V usage is TRBV7-2 and J usage is TRBJ1-5; D remains ambiguous. This CDR3 contains 12 residues. Trimming took off 5 bases at V and 3 bases at J, with 5 bases between the two ends. Germline lookup yields CDR1 SGHTA and CDR2 FQGNSA. The CDR3 nucleotides are TGTGCCAGCAGCCCCTCCAATCAGCCCCAGCATTTT. Amino acid sequence: CASSPSNQPQHF. The full variable domain, with the rest looked up from reference TRBV7-2 and TRBJ1-5, is GAGVSQSPSNKVTEKGKDVELRCDPISGHTALYWYRQSLGQGLEFLIYFQGNSAPDKSGLPSDRFSAERTGGSVSTLTIQRTQQEDSAVYLCASSPSNQPQHFGDGTRLSIL.

The chain couples TRBV13 to TRBJ2-7, with 12 nucleotides matching TRBD1. J gave up 7 bases and V 2 bases, and 6 bases lay outside the gene matches. CDR1 PRHDT and CDR2 FYEKMQ come from the germline V gene (reference sequence). There are 15 residues in the CDR3. CDR3 region: CASSLRDRGLGEQYF. The CDR3 region has the DNA TGTGCCAGCAGCTTACGGGACAGGGGGCTGGGAGAGCAGTACTTC.

This clone was seen once. V and J are TRBV6-5 and TRBJ1-5; 9 bases are shared with TRBD1. Unmatched junction bases numbered 4, after V lost 5 bases and J lost 2 bases. The CDR3 is 15 amino acids. The germline V gene has CDR1 MNHEY and CDR2 SVGAGI. DNA of the CDR3: TGTGCCAGCAGTGGGGGACAGGGAGGCAATCAGCCCCAGCATTTT. It specifies CASSGGQGGNQPQHF.

This chain connects TRBV5-1 to TRBJ2-3, with D unclear. Germline V CDR1 and CDR2: SGHRS, YFSETQ. Trimming pared 0 bases from V and 5 bases from J, leaving 4 bases between. This CDR3 contains 12 residues. CDR3 sequence: CASSLELDTQYF. In DNA form, the CDR3 reads TGCGCCAGCAGCTTGGAACTAGATACGCAGTATTTT.

CDR3 sequence: CSVGNRGGSYEQYF. Here the CDR3 DNA reads TGCAGCGTTGGGAACAGGGGCGGTAGCTACGAGCAGTACTTC. The rearrangement joins TRBV29-1 to TRBJ2-7; 7 bases are a match to TRBD1. The CDR3 runs 14 residues. The trim removed 4 bases at V and 3 bases at J, leaving 9 bases unmatched. The germline CDR1 and CDR2 sequences are SQVTM and ANQGSEA.

V gene TRBV5-1 combines with J gene TRBJ2-4; D might be TRBD1 (5 bases). CDR3 size: 15 residues. Germline V gives CDR1 SGHRS, CDR2 YFSETQ. Between the trimmed V and J ends, which lost 5 bases and 0 bases, there was a span of 12 bases. CDR3 sequence reads: CASREGQLAKNIQYF. CDR3 bases: TGCGCCAGCAGGGAAGGACAATTAGCCAAAAACATTCAGTACTTC.

The gene calls are TRBV4-3 and TRBJ2-2; TRBD2 matches 9 bases. Germline V gene sequence: CDR1 LGHNA, CDR2 YSLEER. The CDR3 covers 16 residues. Trimming removed 1 base from V and 4 bases from J; junction bases left unmatched: 4. The CDR3 DNA follows: TGCGCCAGCAGCCAAGGACTAGCGGTCGCCACCGGGGAGCTGTTTTTT. Translated: CASSQGLAVATGELFF.

This chain joins TRBV5-8 and TRBJ2-1, with TRBD2 matching over 15 bases. CDR1 and CDR2 (germline): SGHTS, YDEGEE. Trimming at V came to 4 bases and at J to 2 bases, leaving 10 bases not matched to a gene. The length of the CDR3 is 19 residues. The CDR3 bases are TGTGCCAGCAGCCTATCGGGGACTAGCGGGAGGAGGGCCTACAATGAGCAGTTCTTC. Its protein product is CASSLSGTSGRRAYNEQFF. Combining the CDR3 with reference TRBV5-8 and TRBJ2-1 gives the whole variable domain EAGVTQSPTHLIKTRGQQATLRCSPISGHTSVYWYQQALGLGLQFLLWYDEGEERNRGNFPPRFSGRQFPNYSSELNVNALELEDSALYLCASSLSGTSGRRAYNEQFFGPGTRLTVL.

This chain joins TRBV7-3 and TRBJ2-7; 7 bases are shared with TRBD1. CDR1 and CDR2 (germline): SGHTA, FQGTGA. This CDR3 comprises 17 residues. V dropped 0 bases and J dropped 7; count of bases not matched to a gene: 15. In nucleotides, the CDR3 is TGTGCCAGCAGCTTAACGCCAGACAGGGCAGGGACGGATGAGCAGTACTTC. Its protein product is CASSLTPDRAGTDEQYF. Full variable domain (outside the CDR3, taken from reference TRBV7-3 and TRBJ2-7): GAGVSQTPSNKVTEKGKYVELRCDPISGHTALYWYRQSLGQGPEFLIYFQGTGAADDSGLPNDRFFAVRPEGSVSTLKIQRTERGDSAVYLCASSLTPDRAGTDEQYFGPGTRLTVT.

The chain has TRBV5-1 and TRBJ1-3; D is ambiguous. Germline V gives CDR1 SGHRS, CDR2 YFSETQ. The V end was cut by 1 base, the J end by 0 bases, with 8 bases between. The CDR3 is 15 residues long. The CDR3 here is CASSLKPNSGNTIYF. As DNA, the CDR3 is TGCGCCAGCAGCTTGAAGCCCAACTCTGGAAACACCATATATTTT.

Turning to this clone: The sample holds other DNA sequences that translate to the same CDR3. V usage is TRBV7-9 and J usage is TRBJ1-5; D is ambiguous. This CDR3 is built from 13 residues. The V end was cut by 1 base, the J end by 5 bases, with 6 bases between. CDR1 and CDR2 from the germline V gene are SEHNR and FQNEAQ (reference sequence). Here the CDR3 reads CASSLGRDQPQHF. In DNA form, the CDR3 reads TGTGCCAGCAGCTTAGGGAGGGATCAGCCCCAGCATTTT. The full variable domain, rest sourced from reference TRBV7-9 and TRBJ1-5, is DTGVSQNPRHKITKRGQNVTFRCDPISEHNRLYWYRQTLGQGPEFLTYFQNEAQLEKSRLLSDRFSAERPKGSFSTLEIQRTEQGDSAMYLCASSLGRDQPQHFGDGTRLSIL.

This clone was observed a single time. The chain has TRBV15 and TRBJ2-4; 9 positions match TRBD2. The V gene's germline CDR1 is LNHNV and CDR2 YYDKDF (reference sequence). The CDR3 runs to 15 residues. Trimming at V came to 5 bases and at J to 6 bases, leaving 8 bases not matched to a gene. The CDR3 region is CATSGGGLATNIQYF. CDR3 coding DNA: TGTGCCACCAGCGGAGGTGGACTAGCGACAAACATTCAGTACTTC. Using reference TRBV15 and TRBJ2-4 for the parts outside the CDR3, the full variable domain is DAMVIQNPRYQVTQFGKPVTLSCSQTLNHNVMYWYQQKSSQAPKLLFHYYDKDFNNEADTPDNFQSRRPNTSFCFLDIRSPGLGDTAMYLCATSGGGLATNIQYFGAGTRLSVL.

The J gene is TRBJ1-2, the V gene TRBV7-2; 7 nucleotides align to TRBD1. Germline CDR1 reads SGHTA; CDR2 reads FQGNSA. With V trimmed by 4 bases and J by 6 bases, 5 bases remained unmatched. This CDR3 is built from 13 residues. For the CDR3, the DNA is TGTGCCAGCAGCTCAGGGGGTTGGGATGGCTACACCTTC. Translating it yields CASSSGGWDGYTF.

The rearrangement links TRBV30 to TRBJ1-4; D is possibly TRBD1 (5 bases). This CDR3 has 14 residues. V gave up 4 bases and J gave up 5 bases, with 14 bases separating them. The V gene's germline CDR1 is GTSNPN and CDR2 SVGIG (reference sequence). This chain's CDR3 is CAWNRDLGNEKLFF. The CDR3 DNA follows: TGTGCCTGGAATCGGGACTTGGGAAATGAAAAACTGTTTTTT.

CDR3 residues: CASNRGAFQETQYF. DNA for the CDR3: TGTGCCAGCAACCGGGGGGCCTTCCAAGAGACCCAGTACTTC. The V call is TRBV2, the J call TRBJ2-5, with TRBD2 as a possible D gene (7 bases). With 7 bases removed from V and 1 base from J, the gap between germline ends came to 13 bases. Germline-derived CDR1 and CDR2 are SNHLY and FYNNEI. This CDR3 contains 14 residues.

The chain is built from TRBV5-4 and TRBJ2-7; D uncertain. The V gene lost 0 bases and the J gene lost 2 bases, with 12 bases spanning the gap. CDR1 and CDR2 (germline): SGHNT, YYREEE (reference sequence). This CDR3 is 15 amino acids long. DNA of the CDR3: TGTGCCAGCAGCTTGGGCAGTCCCCTTACCTACGAGCAGTACTTC. This gives the protein CASSLGSPLTYEQYF.

V usage is TRBV2 and J usage is TRBJ2-7; possibly TRBD2 for D (6 bases). The CDR3 extends over 12 amino acids. CDR1 and CDR2 from the germline V gene are SNHLY and FYNNEI. The ends were cut back, 11 bases at V and 3 bases at J, with 14 bases in the middle. The CDR3 loop reads CAGVGLDYEQYF. The CDR3 DNA reads as TGTGCCGGCGTGGGACTCGACTACGAGCAGTACTTC.